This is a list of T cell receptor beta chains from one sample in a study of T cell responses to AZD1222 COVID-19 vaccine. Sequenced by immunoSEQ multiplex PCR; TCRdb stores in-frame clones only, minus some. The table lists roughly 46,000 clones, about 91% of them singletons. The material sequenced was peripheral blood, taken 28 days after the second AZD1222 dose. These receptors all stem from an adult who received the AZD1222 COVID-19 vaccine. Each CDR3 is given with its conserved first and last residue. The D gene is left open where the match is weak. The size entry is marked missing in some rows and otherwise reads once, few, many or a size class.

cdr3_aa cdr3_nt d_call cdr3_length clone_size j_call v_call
CASSPGTTFSNQPQHF TGTGCCAGCAGTCCCGGGACTACGTTTAGCAATCAGCCCCAGCATTTT . 16 . TRBJ1-5 TRBV2
CASPYTDVSNQPQHF TGTGCCAGCCCCTACACAGATGTCAGCAATCAGCCCCAGCATTTT . 15 . TRBJ1-5 TRBV5-6
CASSILTEPYNEQFF TGTGCCAGTAGTATATTGACAGAACCCTACAATGAGCAGTTCTTC . 15 . TRBJ2-1 TRBV19
CASSLRQGSGEQYF TGTGCCAGCAGCTTAAGGCAGGGGTCTGGCGAGCAGTACTTC . 14 . TRBJ2-7 TRBV7-2
CASSVGTTNLKAFF TGCGCCAGCAGCGTCGGGACGACGAACCTCAAAGCTTTCTTT . 14 . TRBJ1-1 TRBV5-1
CASSEGQRWPYF TGTGCCAGCAGCGAGGGACAGCGCTGGCCGTACTTC TRBD1 12 . TRBJ2-7 TRBV5-6
CSVDRRTDTEAFF TGCAGCGTTGATCGAAGAACGGACACTGAAGCTTTCTTT . 13 . TRBJ1-1 TRBV29-1
CASSSGSGGANEQFF TGTGCCAGCAGCTCGGGCAGCGGGGGGGCTAATGAGCAGTTCTTC TRBD2 15 medium-sized TRBJ2-1 TRBV7-2
CASSSPGANVLTF TGTGCCAGCAGTTCACCTGGGGCCAACGTCCTGACTTTC . 13 . TRBJ2-6 TRBV28
CASSPGTSATTDTQYF TGTGCCAGCAGTCCCGGGACTAGCGCGACCACAGATACGCAGTATTTT TRBD2 16 once TRBJ2-3 TRBV2
CASLSIGTARGNEQFF TGTGCCAGCTTGAGCATCGGGACAGCACGTGGGAATGAGCAGTTCTTC TRBD1 16 . TRBJ2-1 TRBV18
CASSEGRERYEQYF TGCGCCAGCAGTGAAGGTCGGGAGCGCTACGAGCAGTACTTC . 14 few TRBJ2-7 TRBV10-1
CASSLARLAGMETQYF TGTGCCAGCAGCTTAGCCCGACTAGCGGGAATGGAGACCCAGTACTTC TRBD2 16 . TRBJ2-5 TRBV7-6
CASSRSSNQRYGYTF TGTGCCAGCAGCCGCTCAAGCAATCAGCGCTACGGCTACACCTTC . 15 once TRBJ1-2 TRBV6-5
CASSQKRTSGYNEQFF TGTGCCAGCAGCCAAAAAAGGACTAGCGGTTACAATGAGCAGTTCTTC TRBD2 16 . TRBJ2-1 TRBV7-9
CAISAGQLEQYF TGTGCCATCAGTGCCGGACAGCTCGAGCAGTACTTC . 12 . TRBJ2-7 TRBV10-3
CANKRDWTYEQYF TGTGCTAACAAGAGGGACTGGACCTACGAGCAGTACTTC . 13 . TRBJ2-7 TRBV7-3
CASSLGGTVYNSPLHF TGTGCCAGCAGCTTAGGGGGGACGGTGTATAATTCACCCCTCCACTTT . 16 . TRBJ1-6 TRBV7-2
CASSAGFGEQFF TGTGCCAGCAGCGCCGGCTTCGGTGAGCAGTTCTTC . 12 . TRBJ2-1 TRBV7-3
CASSRLAGGQFF TGTGCCAGCAGTCGACTAGCGGGAGGGCAGTTCTTC TRBD2 12 . TRBJ2-1 TRBV13
CASSPGLGSYEQYF TGTGCCAGCAGCCCCGGGTTGGGCTCCTACGAGCAGTACTTC . 14 . TRBJ2-7 TRBV9
CASSLLAGGFTGELFF TGTGCCAGCAGCTTACTAGCGGGGGGCTTCACCGGGGAGCTGTTTTTT TRBD2 16 . TRBJ2-2 TRBV11-2
CASSQGPGTVSRQPQHF TGTGCCAGCAGCCAAGGCCCCGGGACAGTATCGCGTCAGCCCCAGCATTTT TRBD1 17 once TRBJ1-5 TRBV3-1/TRBV3-2
CASRVGRSYEQYF TGTGCCAGCCGGGTGGGGCGATCCTACGAGCAGTACTTC . 13 . TRBJ2-7 TRBV12-3/TRBV12-4
CASKAASGTYEQYF TGTGCCAGTAAGGCGGCTAGCGGGACCTACGAGCAGTACTTC TRBD2 14 . TRBJ2-7 TRBV19
CASSLEGGAIYEQYF TGCGCCAGCAGCTTGGAAGGGGGCGCAATCTACGAGCAGTACTTC TRBD1 15 once TRBJ2-7 TRBV5-1
CASSLGLTGGRGDTQYF TGTGCCAGCAGCCTCGGTTTGACGGGGGGCCGGGGAGATACGCAGTATTTT . 17 few TRBJ2-3 TRBV7-9
CASRWTVNTEAFF TGTGCCAGCAGGTGGACGGTGAACACTGAAGCTTTCTTT . 13 few TRBJ1-1 TRBV2
CATPSLYF TGTGCCACCCCCTCTTTATATTTT . 8 . TRBJ1-3 TRBV24-1
CASSLEGAGTYEQYF TGTGCCAGCAGCTTGGAAGGGGCAGGGACCTACGAGCAGTACTTC . 15 once TRBJ2-7 TRBV5-6
CAISPGLAGGRTDTQYF TGTGCCATCAGCCCGGGACTAGCGGGGGGGCGCACAGATACGCAGTATTTT TRBD2 17 . TRBJ2-3 TRBV10-3
CASSSERGETQYF TGTGCCAGCAGTTCGGAAAGGGGGGAGACCCAGTACTTC . 13 . TRBJ2-5 TRBV11-2
CASSKQGEAGEKLFF TGCGCCAGCAGCAAACAGGGGGAAGCGGGCGAAAAACTGTTTTTT TRBD1 15 . TRBJ1-4 TRBV5-1
CASRRENTEAFF TGTGCCAGTAGGAGGGAAAACACTGAAGCTTTCTTT . 12 . TRBJ1-1 TRBV19
CASSPTGAGNSYEQYF TGTGCCAGCAGCCCAACGGGAGCAGGGAACTCCTACGAGCAGTACTTC . 16 . TRBJ2-7 TRBV7-2
CAISESKGNYNEQFF TGTGCCATCAGTGAGTCGAAGGGGAACTACAATGAGCAGTTCTTC . 15 . TRBJ2-1 TRBV10-3
CASSVGTGLPYEQYF TGTGCCAGCAGTGTAGGGACAGGGCTCCCCTACGAGCAGTACTTC TRBD1 15 . TRBJ2-7 TRBV2
CASRLGHPNTEAFF TGTGCCAGCAGGCTAGGACATCCGAACACTGAAGCTTTCTTT . 14 . TRBJ1-1 TRBV27
CASSLYGWPQHF TGTGCCAGCAGCTTGTATGGCTGGCCCCAGCATTTT . 12 . TRBJ1-5 TRBV5-6